This note documents a single T cell receptor (beta chain) sequence. No antigen is known for it. This sample was included in a study of T cell responses to AZD1222 COVID-19 vaccine. Whole-study findings and limits: Clonal diversity may have been underestimated in mostly white British donors.

The germline V gene encodes CDR1 SGHTA and CDR2 FQGNSA. This CDR3 contains 15 residues. The ends were cut back, 5 bases at V and 9 bases at J, with 17 bases in the middle. Produced via immunoSEQ multiplex PCR; TCRdb's table is partial and in-frame only. In the table there are tens of thousands of clones, around 80% of which are singletons. The material was peripheral blood, obtained 28 days after the second AZD1222 dose. This sequence originates from an adult who received the AZD1222 COVID-19 vaccine. The gene calls are TRBV7-2 and TRBJ1-6; the D is unclear. Here the CDR3 reads CASSPQASLGSPLHF. CDR3 nucleotide sequence: TGTGCCAGCAGCCCTCAGGCGTCTCTTGGTTCACCCCTCCACTTT.